This TCR beta chain was recovered during a study of blood T cell repertoires in COVID-19. About the research overall: The samples span acute and convalescent COVID-19 from the United States, Italy and Spain. Sample material is recorded as cDNA or gDNA derived from T cells, B-cell-depleted T cells, or PBMCs.

As handled by the study authors: Using reference gene primer amplification, nucleated cell counts were estimated. Produced via immunoSEQ multiplex PCR; TCRdb's table is partial and in-frame only. That table furnishes V, J and clone size, whereas the DNA furnished D and trimming. This sample has tens of thousands of clones, with around 80% found just once. In germline, CDR1 is SGHRS, CDR2 YFSETQ. The CDR3 contains 16 residues. The V end was cut by 2 bases, the J end by 4 bases, with 18 bases between. The TCR sequence derives from a human donor in a cohort sampled during active COVID-19. The V and J genes are TRBV5-1 and TRBJ1-1; D not certain. The specimen was peripheral blood. The CDR3 nucleotides are TGCGCCAGCAGCTTCGGGGAGACGGTTGATGGCACTGAAGCTTTCTTT. Protein: CASSFGETVDGTEAFF. Filled out from reference TRBV5-1 and TRBJ1-1, the complete variable domain reads KAGVTQTPRYLIKTRGQQVTLSCSPISGHRSVSWYQQTPGQGLQFLFEYFSETQRNKGNFPGRFSGRQFSNSRSEMNVSTLELGDSALYLCASSFGETVDGTEAFFGQGTRLTVV.